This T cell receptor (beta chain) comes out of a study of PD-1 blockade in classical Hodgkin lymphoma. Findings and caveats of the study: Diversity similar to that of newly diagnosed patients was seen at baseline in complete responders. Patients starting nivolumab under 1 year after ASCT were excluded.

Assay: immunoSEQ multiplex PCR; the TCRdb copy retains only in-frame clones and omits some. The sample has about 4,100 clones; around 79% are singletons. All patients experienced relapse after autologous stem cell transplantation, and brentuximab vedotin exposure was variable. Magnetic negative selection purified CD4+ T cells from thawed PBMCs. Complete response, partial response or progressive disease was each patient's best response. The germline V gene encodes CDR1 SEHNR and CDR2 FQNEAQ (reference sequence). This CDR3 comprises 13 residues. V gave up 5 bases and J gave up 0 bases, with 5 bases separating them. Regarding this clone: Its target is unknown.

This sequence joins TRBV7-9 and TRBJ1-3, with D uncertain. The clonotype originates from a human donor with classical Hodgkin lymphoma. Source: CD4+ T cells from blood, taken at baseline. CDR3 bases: TGTGCCAGCAGCAAAAGCTCTGGAAACACCATATATTTT. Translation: CASSKSSGNTIYF.